This T cell receptor beta chain was documented in a study of cytomegalovirus exposure and HLA in healthy donors. Study information: The study's early data release held approximately 91 million unique TCRs from HLA-typed donors.

The PCR employed 60 Vbeta primers together with 13 Jbeta primers. TCRdb's copy holds only in-frame clones and misses some; the assay was immunoSEQ multiplex PCR. The data contain 150,000 to 200,000 clones, roughly 73% of them singletons. In the case of this clone: Antigen: not known.

Regarding the study as a whole: Analysis was performed later, and it showed HLA-associated TCR beta chains to be more clonally expanded than equally common others. The likely origin of a cluster of highly shared sequence variants was a sequencing artifact.

Germline V CDR1 and CDR2: SGHVS, FQNEAQ. The CDR3 contains 18 residues. V was pared by 0 bases and J by 2 bases, with 19 bases between. The sequence derives from a female donor in good health and CMV-seronegative. The V gene is TRBV7-8, the J gene TRBJ1-1; maybe TRBD1 (6 bases). The sample taken for sequencing was PBMCs. This CDR3 reads CASSLARFGQGQNTEAFF. DNA for the CDR3: TGTGCCAGCAGCTTAGCTCGTTTCGGGCAGGGGCAAAACACTGAAGCTTTCTTT. The entire variable domain, with the rest obtained from reference TRBV7-8 and TRBJ1-1, is as follows: GAGVSQSPRYKVAKRGQDVALRCDPISGHVSLFWYQQALGQGPEFLTYFQNEAQLDKSGLPSDRFFAERPEGSVSTLKIQRTQQEDSAVYLCASSLARFGQGQNTEAFFGQGTRLTVV.